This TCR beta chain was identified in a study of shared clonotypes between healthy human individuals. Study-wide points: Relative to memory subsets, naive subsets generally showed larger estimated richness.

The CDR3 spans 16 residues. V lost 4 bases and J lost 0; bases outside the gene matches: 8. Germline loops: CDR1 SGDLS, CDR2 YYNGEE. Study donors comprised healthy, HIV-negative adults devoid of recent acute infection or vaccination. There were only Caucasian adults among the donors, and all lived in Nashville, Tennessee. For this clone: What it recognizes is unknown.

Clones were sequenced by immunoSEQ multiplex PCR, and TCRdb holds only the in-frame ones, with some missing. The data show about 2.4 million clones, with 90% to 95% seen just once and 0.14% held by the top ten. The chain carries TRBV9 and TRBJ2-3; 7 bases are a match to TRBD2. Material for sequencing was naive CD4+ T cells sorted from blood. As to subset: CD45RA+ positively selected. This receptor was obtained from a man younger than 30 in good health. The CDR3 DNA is TGTGCCAGCAGCCTGCGACTAGCTACTAGCACAGATACGCAGTATTTT. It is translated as CASSLRLATSTDTQYF.